The source of this T cell receptor beta chain is a study of CD8+ T cells in alopecia areata. This clone was picked up a small number of times. The sample holds other DNA sequences that translate to the same CDR3. V lost 0 bases and J lost 3, with 9 bases in between. The V gene's germline CDR1 is SGHRS and CDR2 YFSETQ. The CDR3 spans 15 residues. cDNA prepared by RNA extraction and subsequent reverse transcription served as the template for sequencing. The table came from immunoSEQ multiplex PCR; TCRdb's copy has only in-frame clones and leaves some out. The table lists approximately 180,000 clones, about 61% of them singletons. Described treatment: oral pan-JAK inhibitor, 5-10 mg twice daily.

The material sequenced was CD4+ T cells sorted from blood, taken between weeks 55 and 65, from a patient treated with tofacitinib. The clonotype was recovered from a human donor with alopecia areata. This chain uses TRBV5-1 with TRBJ2-2; a possible D gene is TRBD2 (6 bases). CDR3 nucleotide sequence: TGCGCCAGCAGCTTGGTTTTAGCGGACACCGGGGAGCTGTTTTTT. Protein sequence: CASSLVLADTGELFF. The whole variable domain, filled in from reference TRBV5-1 and TRBJ2-2, reads KAGVTQTPRYLIKTRGQQVTLSCSPISGHRSVSWYQQTPGQGLQFLFEYFSETQRNKGNFPGRFSGRQFSNSRSEMNVSTLELGDSALYLCASSLVLADTGELFFGEGSRLTVL.